This T cell receptor (beta chain) was sequenced for a study of graft-versus-host responses after intestinal transplantation. The study's findings and limits: GvH clones appeared in recipient marrow, some first in ileum or blood. High graft-versus-host to host-versus-graft clonal ratios were found in allografts of patients who had graft-donor T cell macrochimerism.

The CDR3 sequence is 12 residues long. V shed 3 bases and J shed 11 bases, with 14 bases lying between them. Germline V gene lookup returns CDR1 SEHNR and CDR2 FQNEAQ (reference sequence). Remarks on this clone: Its antigen remains unidentified.

Data came from immunoSEQ multiplex PCR; TCRdb stores just in-frame clones and leaves some out. The sample holds some 40,000 clones, roughly 87% seen once. Investigators treated the graft tissue so that it released intraepithelial and lamina propria lymphocytes. The chain has TRBV7-9 and TRBJ2-7; either TRBD1 or TRBD2 may supply D (7 bases each). The sequence derives from a human patient who received an intestinal transplant, so some T cells may come from the graft donor. The sample was ileum tissue, taken around 190 days after intestinal transplant. CDR3 coding DNA: TGTGCCAGCAGCTTTTGGCAGGGGGGGGAGTACTTC. The encoded protein is CASSFWQGGEYF.